These 29 T cell receptor beta chains were all obtained from the same sample, sequenced in a study of T cell changes during pregnancy in multiple sclerosis. TCRdb's copy holds only in-frame clones and misses some; the assay was immunoSEQ multiplex PCR. The repertoire includes tens of thousands of clones, 75% to 95% of them detected once, and about 0.85% sits in the top ten. Sequenced material: peripheral blood, taken before pregnancy. Receptors originate from a female donor with multiple sclerosis, enrolled in a pregnancy study.

The chain links TRBV13 to TRBJ1-2; D might be TRBD1 (6 bases). The CDR3 has 15 amino acids. V shed 2 bases and J shed 4 bases, with 14 bases lying between them. Germline CDR1 and CDR2: PRHDT and FYEKMQ (reference sequence). The CDR3 spells CASSLFGQSIYGYTF. The CDR3 DNA is TGTGCCAGCAGCTTATTCGGACAGTCCATCTATGGCTACACCTTC. The full variable domain, completed using reference TRBV13 and TRBJ1-2, is AAGVIQSPRHLIKEKRETATLKCYPIPRHDTVYWYQQGPGQDPQFLISFYEKMQSDKGSIPDRFSAQQFSDYHSELNMSSLELGDSALYFCASSLFGQSIYGYTFGSGTRLTVV.

V is TRBV7-3 and J is TRBJ2-1; no clear D. CDR1 and CDR2 from the germline V gene are SGHTA and FQGTGA. There are 16 residues in the CDR3. The V end lost 1 base, the J end lost 0 bases, and 10 bases lay between the germline ends. CDR3 region: CASSLNGGSSYNEQFF. The CDR3 DNA reads as TGTGCCAGCAGCTTAAATGGCGGTAGCTCCTACAATGAGCAGTTCTTC.

The gene calls are TRBV5-8 and TRBJ2-7, with 8 nucleotides matching TRBD1. Trimming at V came to 0 bases and at J to 2 bases, leaving 4 bases not matched to a gene. CDR3 length: 15 residues. Germline V CDR1 and CDR2: SGHTS, YDEGEE. The CDR3 DNA follows: TGTGCCAGCAGCTTGGTCTCAGGGGGCGCCTACGAGCAGTACTTC. This translates into CASSLVSGGAYEQYF.

The table lists this clone with a few counts. This chain links TRBV7-2 with TRBJ1-1; D is unresolved. Germline V lookup: CDR1 SGHTA, CDR2 FQGNSA. This CDR3 is 13 amino acids long. Trimming took 1 base from V and 1 from J, leaving 4 bases between them. CDR3 sequence: CASSLVRNTEAFF. The CDR3 bases are TGTGCCAGCAGCTTAGTCAGGAACACTGAAGCTTTCTTT.

This clone has a single count. This rearrangement joins TRBV29-1 to TRBJ1-2; TRBD1 agrees at 9 bases. After removal of 6 bases from V and 7 bases from J, the junction contained 15 bases not matched to a gene. The CDR3 totals 15 residues. The V gene's germline CDR1 is SQVTM and CDR2 ANQGSEA. CDR3 sequence (DNA): TGCAGCGTGGCCCCCACTACAGGGGGCGGAGGTGGCTACACCTTC. Translation gives CSVAPTTGGGGGYTF.

V usage is TRBV9 and J usage is TRBJ2-1; TRBD2 agrees at 8 bases. The ends lost 6 bases at V and 0 bases at J; junction bases unmatched: 5. CDR3 length: 15 residues. Germline-derived CDR1 and CDR2 are SGDLS and YYNGEE. The CDR3 DNA reads as TGTGCCAGCAACCCTAGCGGGTCCTCCTACAATGAGCAGTTCTTC. Protein product: CASNPSGSSYNEQFF.

This sequence joins TRBV9 and TRBJ2-1, with 7 bases matching TRBD2. Losses at the gene ends were 3 bases for V and 12 bases for J; bases not matched to a gene: 6. The CDR3 is 12 amino acids. Germline lookup yields CDR1 SGDLS and CDR2 YYNGEE. The CDR3 is CASSDLGEGQFF. Here the CDR3 DNA reads TGTGCCAGCAGCGACCTCGGGGAGGGGCAGTTCTTC.

The gene calls are TRBV6-1 and TRBJ2-3; the match to TRBD2 covers 9 bases. The CDR3 contains 16 residues. With 4 bases clipped from V and 5 bases from J, the junction kept 10 bases outside the gene matches. Germline CDR1 is MNHNS and CDR2 is SASEGT. The CDR3 region is CASSVGGGGALDTQYF. The CDR3, as DNA: TGTGCCAGCAGTGTCGGCGGCGGGGGGGCTTTAGATACGCAGTATTTT.

The V and J genes are TRBV21-1 and TRBJ1-1; TRBD1 reflects the table's D call only, with no check against the DNA. TRBV21-1 is a pseudogene segment. The CDR3 loop spans 19 amino acids. CDR3 sequence reads: CASSKNPGCVRDIDTEAFF. The CDR3 DNA follows: TGTGCCAGCAGCAAAAACCCAGGGTGCGTCAGGGACATAGACACTGAAGCTTTCTTT.

The chain carries TRBV11-2 and TRBJ2-5; 7 bases are shared with TRBD1. Germline-derived CDR1 and CDR2 are SGHAT and FQNNGV. V gave up 5 bases and J gave up 0 bases; unmatched junction bases: 9. The CDR3 sequence is 16 residues long. The CDR3, as DNA: TGTGCCAGCAGCGTATTACAGGGGAAGTACCAAGAGACCCAGTACTTC. This sequence encodes CASSVLQGKYQETQYF.

This rearrangement joins TRBV15 to TRBJ2-7; perhaps TRBD1 as D (5 bases). Deletions cut 0 bases from V and 3 bases from J, with 15 bases between. In germline, CDR1 is LNHNV, CDR2 YYDKDF (reference sequence). The CDR3 covers 16 residues. This CDR3 is CATSREVGATYYEQYF. CDR3 in DNA: TGTGCCACCAGCAGAGAGGTAGGGGCCACTTACTACGAGCAGTACTTC.

Points on this clone: One end of the junction is discordant with germline, which a read error may explain. This chain connects TRBV4-2 to TRBJ2-2; 7 positions agree with TRBD2. In germline, CDR1 is LGHNA, CDR2 YNFKEQ. The length of the CDR3 is 21 residues. CDR3 in amino acids: CASSQDSRSLREGTNTGELFF. The CDR3 coding sequence is TGTGCCAGCAGCCAAGATAGTAGGAGCCTTAGGGAGGGTACGAATACCGGGGAGCTGTTTTTT.

This chain links TRBV2 with TRBJ1-2; the D gene is possibly TRBD1 (5 bases). The CDR3 totals 15 residues. The germline gives CDR1 SNHLY, CDR2 FYNNEI. Between the trimmed V and J ends, which lost 4 bases and 0 bases, there was a span of 12 bases. CDR3 residues: CASSGQTASNYGYTF. The CDR3 coding sequence is TGTGCCAGCAGTGGTCAGACAGCTTCTAACTATGGCTACACCTTC.

V and J are TRBV19 and TRBJ2-7, with TRBD1 matching 7 bases. This CDR3 comprises 15 residues. J lost 2 bases, V lost 0 bases, and 4 bases had no gene match. Germline CDR1 reads LNHDA; CDR2 reads SQIVND (reference sequence). CDR3 in DNA: TGTGCCAGTAGTATAGATGTGGGGACAGCCTACGAGCAGTACTTC. Translation gives CASSIDVGTAYEQYF.

The J gene is TRBJ1-1, the V gene TRBV7-6; TRBD1 matches at 8 bases. The V gene's germline CDR1 is SGHVS and CDR2 FNYEAQ. The CDR3 runs to 16 residues. V dropped 2 bases and J dropped 0; count of bases not matched to a gene: 5. The CDR3 sequence: CASSLTGGTMNTEAFF. CDR3 nucleotides: TGTGCCAGCAGCTTAACAGGGGGAACAATGAACACTGAAGCTTTCTTT.

This clone has only a few counts. This chain joins TRBV30 and TRBJ1-2; a weak D match, TRBD1 (5 bases). The CDR3 extends over 11 amino acids. CDR1 and CDR2 (germline): GTSNPN, SVGIG (reference sequence). Trimming left V 2 bases short and J 6 bases short, with 7 bases between. As DNA, the CDR3 is TGTGCCTGGAGTATAGGGGATGGCTACACCTTC. Encoded protein: CAWSIGDGYTF.

A single count supports this clone. V is TRBV5-5 and J is TRBJ1-6, with D possibly matching TRBD1 (5 bases). The CDR3 runs 17 residues. Deletions cut 1 base from V and 9 bases from J, with 20 bases between. The germline CDR1 and CDR2 sequences are SGHKS and YYEKEE (reference sequence). This CDR3 is CASSLFHLQGTSSPLHF. CDR3 coding DNA: TGTGCCAGCAGCTTGTTTCATTTGCAGGGAACAAGTTCACCCCTCCACTTT.

The chain recombines TRBV12-5 with TRBJ2-1, with TRBD2 as a possible D gene (5 bases). Looked up from germline, CDR1 is LGHNT and CDR2 is FRNRAP. The V gene lost 3 bases and the J gene lost 5 bases, with 8 bases spanning the gap. CDR3 size: 13 residues. CDR3 region: CASGFGGHNEQFF. CDR3 DNA sequence: TGTGCTAGTGGTTTCGGCGGGCACAATGAGCAGTTCTTC.

The V call is TRBV4-3, the J call TRBJ2-1; no firm D call. Trimming stripped 0 bases from V and 2 bases from J, with 8 bases between. The CDR3 extends over 15 amino acids. Germline-derived CDR1 and CDR2 are LGHNA and YSLEER. CDR3 region: CASSQDSTAYNEQFF. Here the CDR3 DNA reads TGCGCCAGCAGCCAAGATTCCACAGCCTACAATGAGCAGTTCTTC.

The chain couples TRBV7-2 to TRBJ2-7; 10 bases align to TRBD2. Germline lookup yields CDR1 SGHTA and CDR2 FQGNSA. CDR3 length: 16 residues. J lost 1 base, V lost 5 bases, and 8 bases had no gene match. Written as DNA, the CDR3 is TGTGCCAGCAGCGAGCGGGGGGGCGGGGGATCCTACGAGCAGTACTTC. Its translation is CASSERGGGGSYEQYF.

This chain uses TRBV5-5 with TRBJ1-4, with 12 bases lining up with TRBD1. The CDR3 runs 17 residues. After removal of 4 bases from V and 2 bases from J, the junction contained 6 bases not matched to a gene. CDR1 is SGHKS, CDR2 YYEKEE, per germline (reference sequence). The CDR3 DNA reads TGTGCCAGCAGCGAGGGACAGGGGGCCGGCACTAATGAAAAACTGTTTTTT. As protein: CASSEGQGAGTNEKLFF.

This rearrangement joins TRBV4-2 to TRBJ2-7; 7 bases match TRBD1. The CDR3 extends over 17 amino acids. Trimming cost V 4 bases and J 3 bases; bases outside gene matches: 15. CDR1 and CDR2 (germline): LGHNA, YNFKEQ. The CDR3: CASSLSYRGVNNYEQYF. CDR3 sequence (DNA): TGTGCCAGCAGCCTCTCCTACAGGGGTGTTAACAACTACGAGCAGTACTTC.

V and J are TRBV18 and TRBJ2-7; 11 bases map to TRBD1. CDR1 is KGHSH, CDR2 LQKENI, per germline. This CDR3 spans 15 amino acids. The trim removed 3 bases at V and 7 bases at J, leaving 8 bases unmatched. The CDR3: CASSPFGQGAPEQYF. The CDR3 DNA is TGTGCCAGCTCACCTTTCGGACAGGGGGCGCCTGAGCAGTACTTC.

Only one count was recorded for this clone. This sequence joins TRBV5-1 and TRBJ1-2, with 8 nucleotides matching TRBD1. The trim removed 0 bases at V and 9 bases at J, leaving 7 bases unmatched. The CDR3 runs to 14 residues. Germline loops: CDR1 SGHRS, CDR2 YFSETQ. This CDR3 is CASSLAPGQGSYTF. The CDR3 nucleotides are TGCGCCAGCAGCTTGGCCCCCGGACAGGGCAGCTACACCTTC.

This chain connects TRBV5-6 to TRBJ1-4; D is uncertain. Trimming pared 0 bases from V and 8 bases from J, leaving 11 bases between. Per the germline V gene, CDR1 is SGHDT and CDR2 is YYEEEE. There are 14 residues in the CDR3. The CDR3 DNA is TGTGCCAGCAGCTTGGGGGTAGCGGGGGAAAAACTGTTTTTT. This translates into CASSLGVAGEKLFF.

The CDR3 DNA sequence: TGCAGCGCCTTACTAGCGGGGTCCAGCTTAGCCAAAAACATTCAGTACTTC. It encodes CSALLAGSSLAKNIQYF. This chain connects TRBV29-1 to TRBJ2-4; 10 bases match TRBD2. CDR3 length equals 17 residues. V lost 7 bases to trimming and J lost 0 bases; unmatched junction nucleotides: 12. Germline V CDR1 and CDR2: SQVTM, ANQGSEA. Combining the CDR3 with reference TRBV29-1 and TRBJ2-4 gives the whole variable domain SAVISQKPSRDICQRGTSLTIQCQVDSQVTMMFWYRQQPGQSLTLIATANQGSEATYESGFVIDKFPISRPNLTFSTLTVSNMSPEDSSIYLCSALLAGSSLAKNIQYFGAGTRLSVL.

V usage is TRBV7-2 and J usage is TRBJ2-5; tentative D call: TRBD1 (6 bases). Germline CDR1 is SGHTA and CDR2 is FQGNSA. The length of the CDR3 is 15 residues. V lost 5 bases to trimming and J lost 5 bases, with 18 bases between them. The CDR3 reads CASSAHRERTETQYF. The CDR3 DNA reads TGTGCCAGCAGCGCACACAGGGAGCGCACGGAGACCCAGTACTTC.

This clone occurred once. This sequence joins TRBV19 and TRBJ1-2; the match to TRBD1 covers 11 bases. This CDR3 spans 15 amino acids. Germline CDR1 LNHDA, CDR2 SQIVND (reference sequence). The trim removed 5 bases at V and 1 base at J, leaving 3 bases unmatched. CDR3 bases: TGTGCCAGTAGTCCGGGGACAGGGGGTAACTATGGCTACACCTTC. It yields the protein CASSPGTGGNYGYTF.

In its sample, this clone was seen a few times. The chain couples TRBV4-2 to TRBJ1-1, with D possibly TRBD1 on 5 matching bases. There are 15 residues in the CDR3. Germline CDR1 and CDR2: LGHNA and YNFKEQ. The V gene lost 4 bases and the J gene lost 0 bases, with 12 bases spanning the gap. The CDR3 bases are TGTGCCAGCAGCCGCCAGTCAGGGATGAACACTGAAGCTTTCTTT. Amino acid sequence: CASSRQSGMNTEAFF.